Shown below are 32 T cell receptor beta chains from a single sample sequenced in a study of shared clonotypes between healthy human individuals. The repertoire was sequenced with immunoSEQ multiplex PCR; TCRdb's copy has only in-frame clones and lacks some. The sample records roughly 1 million clones, about 70% being singletons. The specimen sequenced was memory CD4+ T cells sorted from blood. Subset noted: CD45RA-negative fraction. The receptors derive from a man between 18 and 35 years old in good health.

This clone was seen many times. Other DNA sequences of this sample code for an identical CDR3. The V call is TRBV6-6, the J call TRBJ2-5, with a possible D match to TRBD2 (6 bases). Germline lookup yields CDR1 MNHNY and CDR2 SVGAGI (reference sequence). The ends were cut back, 8 bases at V and 5 bases at J, with 12 bases in the middle. The CDR3 spans 12 residues. DNA of the CDR3: TGTGCCAGCTCTTACGGGAGTGAGACCCAGTACTTC. Protein: CASSYGSETQYF.

V and J are TRBV18 and TRBJ1-4; the D is unclear. With 1 base removed from V and 7 bases from J, the gap between germline ends came to 13 bases. This CDR3 is built from 15 residues. The germline V gene encodes CDR1 KGHSH and CDR2 LQKENI. The CDR3 nucleotides are TGTGCCAGCTCACCACGGGCTTTTGAGGTTGAAAAACTGTTTTTT. Translating gives CASSPRAFEVEKLFF.

This clone was recorded a few times. This likely stems from a read error, as it lies one base from a far larger clone. Additional DNA sequences in this sample encode the identical CDR3. V and J are TRBV7-9 and TRBJ1-2, with TRBD1 identical over 8 bases. Per the germline V gene, CDR1 is SEHNR and CDR2 is FQNEAQ (reference sequence). J was trimmed by 4 bases and V by 5 bases; bases with no gene match: 3. There are 13 residues in the CDR3. As DNA, the CDR3 is TGTGCCAGCAGCCCCGGGACAGGCTATGGCTACACCTTC. This sequence encodes CASSPGTGYGYTF.

This clone was detected ten times or more. The chain joins TRBV18 to TRBJ2-3; D possibly corresponds to TRBD2 (6 bases). This CDR3 has 16 amino acids. V was trimmed by 3 bases and J by 1 base, leaving 14 bases between them. The germline V gene encodes CDR1 KGHSH and CDR2 LQKENI. The CDR3 sequence is CASSPGGAGRTDTQYF. CDR3 nucleotide sequence: TGTGCCAGCTCACCCGGAGGGGCAGGCCGCACAGATACGCAGTATTTT.

Points on this clone: With a much larger clone just one base away, this may be a read error. The same CDR3 is also encoded by other DNA sequences in this sample. This chain connects TRBV29-1 to TRBJ2-5, with D perhaps matching TRBD2 (5 bases). The CDR3 has 13 residues. Germline V CDR1 and CDR2: SQVTM, ANQGSEA. The CDR3 sequence: CSVEYGNFETQYF. CDR3 nucleotides: TGTAGCGTTGAATACGGGAATTTTGAGACCCAGTACTTC.

This clone was picked up one time. This clone may be a read error of a much larger clone one base away. This chain joins TRBV5-4 and TRBJ1-6, with a tentative D call TRBD1 (6 bases). Germline V CDR1 and CDR2: SGHNT, YYREEE (reference sequence). The CDR3 length is 15 residues. CDR3 nucleotide sequence: TGTGCCGGCAGCTTGGACAGCTCCTATAATTCACCCCTCCACTTT. Residues: CAGSLDSSYNSPLHF.

The rearrangement joins TRBV6-1 to TRBJ2-5; perhaps TRBD2 as D (5 bases). The CDR3 is 15 residues long. Per germline, CDR1 MNHNS and CDR2 SASEGT. Deletions cut 4 bases from V and 4 bases from J, with 16 bases between. CDR3 protein: CASSARGLYIETQYF. CDR3 coding DNA: TGTGCCAGCAGTGCCCGAGGGCTTTACATAGAGACCCAGTACTTC.

The chain joins TRBV7-9 to TRBJ2-5; TRBD2 aligns across 9 bases. V lost 2 bases, J lost 1 base, and 5 bases stayed unmatched. Germline V CDR1 and CDR2: SEHNR, FQNEAQ (reference sequence). The CDR3 extends over 16 amino acids. Here the CDR3 reads CASSLSLAGSQETQYF. The CDR3 DNA follows: TGTGCCAGCAGCTTAAGCCTAGCGGGGTCCCAAGAGACCCAGTACTTC.

The chain employs TRBV2 and TRBJ2-1; no clear D. Germline values: CDR1 SNHLY, CDR2 FYNNEI. V was clipped by 3 bases and J by 3 bases, with 9 bases between them. The CDR3 has 14 residues. This chain's CDR3 is CASSELLDYNEQFF. The CDR3 DNA follows: TGTGCCAGCAGTGAGCTTCTGGACTACAATGAGCAGTTCTTC.

This chain uses TRBV6-5 with TRBJ2-5; D is uncertain. Germline V lookup: CDR1 MNHEY, CDR2 SVGAGI. This CDR3 has 14 amino acids. V was shortened by 0 bases and J by 5 bases, with 10 bases between the two germline ends. The CDR3: CASSYSRAGETQYF. CDR3 DNA sequence: TGTGCCAGCAGTTACTCGCGAGCCGGGGAGACCCAGTACTTC.

The chain combines TRBV14 with TRBJ2-1, with D uncertain. CDR1 and CDR2 (germline): SGHDN, FVKESK. This CDR3 is 14 amino acids long. Trimming removed 4 bases at V and 3 bases at J, with 10 bases between. CDR3: CASSLRGRYNEQFF. CDR3 DNA: TGTGCCAGCAGCCTGCGTGGGCGCTACAATGAGCAGTTCTTC.

This clone was detected many times. This chain connects TRBV5-4 to TRBJ2-2, with D hard to call. The length of the CDR3 is 13 residues. Germline V gene data show CDR1 as SGHNT and CDR2 as YYREEE (reference sequence). Between the trimmed V and J ends, which lost 3 bases and 7 bases, there was a span of 10 bases. CDR3 amino acids: CASSSNLGGELFF. CDR3 in DNA: TGTGCCAGCAGCTCCAACCTGGGCGGGGAGCTGTTTTTT.

A remark on this clone: Within the sample, other DNA sequences also encode this same CDR3. V usage is TRBV7-6 and J usage is TRBJ2-3, with D uncertain. Germline loops: CDR1 SGHVS, CDR2 FNYEAQ. This CDR3 comprises 13 residues. Deletions cut 3 bases from V and 0 bases from J, with 4 bases between. The CDR3: CASSFSSTDTQYF. The CDR3 coding sequence is TGTGCCAGCAGCTTCTCAAGCACAGATACGCAGTATTTT. Drawing the rest from reference TRBV7-6 and TRBJ2-3, the complete variable domain is GAGVSQSPRYKVTKRGQDVALRCDPISGHVSLYWYRQALGQGPEFLTYFNYEAQQDKSGLPNDRFSAERPEGSISTLTIQRTEQRDSAMYRCASSFSSTDTQYFGPGTRLTVL.

This sequence joins TRBV5-5 and TRBJ2-7, with 7 bases aligning to TRBD1. The CDR3 is 14 amino acids. V was clipped by 4 bases and J by 3 bases; unmatched bases: 7. Per the germline V gene, CDR1 is SGHKS and CDR2 is YYEKEE (reference sequence). The CDR3 DNA is TGTGCCAGCAGCCCCGGACAGGCGGTCTACGAGCAGTACTTC. Translated: CASSPGQAVYEQYF.

The chain joins TRBV19 to TRBJ1-4, with D possibly matching TRBD1 (5 bases). Trimming cost V 6 bases and J 0 bases, with 14 bases left between them. Germline CDR1 LNHDA, CDR2 SQIVND (reference sequence). The CDR3 covers 16 residues. CDR3 DNA sequence: TGTGCCAGTAGGGGACTAGCACTGGCAACTAATGAAAAACTGTTTTTT. It translates to CASRGLALATNEKLFF.

V and J are TRBV11-2 and TRBJ1-6, with 8 bases identical to TRBD1. Germline values: CDR1 SGHAT, CDR2 FQNNGV. Germline trimming cut 6 bases from V and 7 bases from J; bases unmatched to any gene: 11. There are 16 residues in the CDR3. The CDR3 spells CASRAFGQGDNSPLHF. The CDR3 DNA is TGTGCCAGCAGAGCTTTCGGACAGGGAGACAATTCACCCCTCCACTTT.

This chain joins TRBV6-5 and TRBJ1-3; 9 nucleotides agree with TRBD1. After removal of 4 bases from V and 2 bases from J, the junction contained 3 bases not matched to a gene. This CDR3 comprises 15 residues. Germline V lookup: CDR1 MNHEY, CDR2 SVGAGI. CDR3 loop: CASSSGTGTGNTIYF. The CDR3 bases are TGTGCCAGCAGTTCCGGGACAGGGACTGGAAACACCATATATTTT.

The V gene is TRBV10-3, the J gene TRBJ2-3; TRBD1 agrees at 7 bases. V gave up 3 bases and J gave up 1 base; unmatched junction bases: 1. Per the germline V gene, CDR1 is ENHRY and CDR2 is SYGVKD. The CDR3 totals 14 residues. The CDR3 nucleotides are TGTGCCATCAGTGACGGACAGGGCACAGATACGCAGTATTTT. Protein: CAISDGQGTDTQYF.

The rearrangement uses TRBV7-8 and TRBJ1-1; 7 nucleotides align to TRBD1. The CDR3 spans 14 residues. From germline, CDR1 is SGHVS and CDR2 FQNEAQ. The trim removed 5 bases at V and 10 bases at J, leaving 13 bases unmatched. The CDR3 sequence is CASSPLAQGRRAFF. Written as DNA, the CDR3 is TGTGCCAGCAGCCCCTTGGCACAGGGGAGACGAGCTTTCTTT.

The chain uses TRBV10-3 and TRBJ2-5; 7 bases fit TRBD2. The junction had 5 bases not matched to a gene; V was cut back by 2 bases and J by 5 bases. Germline V lookup: CDR1 ENHRY, CDR2 SYGVKD. This CDR3 is built from 14 residues. This chain's CDR3 is CAISETGGLETQYF. Written as DNA, the CDR3 is TGTGCCATCAGTGAGACGGGAGGACTGGAGACCCAGTACTTC.

In its sample, this clone was seen a few times. The V and J genes are TRBV10-1 and TRBJ1-4, with 8 bases matching TRBD1. V shed 4 bases and J 7 bases; nucleotides not matched to a gene: 5. Per germline, CDR1 WNHNN and CDR2 SYGVQD (reference sequence). There are 14 residues in the CDR3. The CDR3 protein is CASSGEDRVEKLFF. CDR3 sequence (DNA): TGCGCCAGCAGTGGGGAGGACAGGGTTGAAAAACTGTTTTTT.

This clone was seen a few times. This rearrangement joins TRBV30 to TRBJ1-1; D might be TRBD1 (6 bases). There are 13 residues in the CDR3. Germline V gene sequence: CDR1 GTSNPN, CDR2 SVGIG (reference sequence). Trimming pared 4 bases from V and 1 base from J, leaving 10 bases between. The CDR3 DNA is TGTGCCTGGACCGGGACACCGAACACTGAAGCTTTCTTT. Its protein is CAWTGTPNTEAFF.

On this clone itself: The identical CDR3 is also encoded by other nucleotide sequences in the sample. The genes are TRBV6-5 and TRBJ1-2; weak D call: TRBD1 (6 bases). The V gene's germline CDR1 is MNHEY and CDR2 SVGAGI. The CDR3 contains 14 residues. V lost 0 bases to trimming and J lost 4 bases, with 9 bases between them. Written as DNA, the CDR3 is TGTGCCAGCAGTTACTCAGGAGGGGGCTATGGCTACACCTTC. Its translation is CASSYSGGGYGYTF.

The rearrangement links TRBV27 to TRBJ1-1; 7 positions match TRBD1. Germline V gene sequence: CDR1 MNHEY, CDR2 SMNVEV (reference sequence). Trimming removed 4 bases from V and 1 base from J; junction bases left unmatched: 6. This CDR3 region has 15 residues. The CDR3 here is CASSSRTGGNTEAFF. CDR3 bases: TGTGCCAGCAGTTCGCGGACAGGTGGGAACACTGAAGCTTTCTTT.

The V call is TRBV6-1, the J call TRBJ2-2, with 11 nucleotides matching TRBD2. The length of the CDR3 is 14 residues. J lost 7 bases, V lost 8 bases, and 6 bases had no gene match. The germline V gene has CDR1 MNHNS and CDR2 SASEGT. The CDR3 here is CASDSGGAGGELFF. Here the CDR3 DNA reads TGTGCCAGCGATAGCGGGGGGGCTGGCGGGGAGCTGTTTTTT.

The chain has TRBV6-6 and TRBJ2-3; 7 bases agree with TRBD2. Unmatched junction bases numbered 10, after V lost 6 bases and J lost 4 bases. Germline CDR1 MNHNY, CDR2 SVGAGI (reference sequence). The CDR3 is 15 amino acids. Here the CDR3 reads CASSDRDGRSDTQYF. The CDR3 bases are TGTGCCAGCAGCGACCGGGACGGGAGGTCAGATACGCAGTATTTT.

This clone was picked up one time. Different DNA sequences within this sample yield the same CDR3. The CDR3 protein is CASSLTGGYGYTF. CDR3 coding DNA: TGTGCCAGCAGCTTAACAGGGGGCTATGGCTACACCTTC. The chain employs TRBV7-2 and TRBJ1-2; 8 bases are shared with TRBD1. Germline values: CDR1 SGHTA, CDR2 FQGNSA. The length of the CDR3 is 13 residues. V was pared by 2 bases and J by 4 bases, with 0 bases of the junction left unmatched.

This chain uses TRBV9 with TRBJ2-3; 7 nucleotides agree with TRBD1. Germline assignment: CDR1 SGDLS and CDR2 YYNGEE. Unmatched junction bases numbered 5, after V lost 0 bases and J lost 1 base. This CDR3 is 16 amino acids long. For the CDR3, the DNA is TGTGCCAGCAGCGTAGGAGGAGGACAGGGCACAGATACGCAGTATTTT. Translating it yields CASSVGGGQGTDTQYF.

V and J are TRBV7-2 and TRBJ2-5; the D gene could be TRBD1 or TRBD2 (6 bases each). The CDR3 covers 16 residues. The V gene's germline CDR1 is SGHTA and CDR2 FQGNSA. V dropped 3 bases and J dropped 2 bases, with 16 bases sitting between them. The CDR3 is CASSFRTGGRQETQYF. The CDR3 region has the DNA TGTGCCAGCAGCTTCCGGACCGGGGGCAGACAAGAGACCCAGTACTTC.

The chain links TRBV2 to TRBJ1-6, with D tentatively TRBD1 (5 bases). CDR3 size: 18 residues. Between the trimmed V and J ends, which lost 8 bases and 0 bases, there was a span of 20 bases. Germline CDR1 is SNHLY and CDR2 is FYNNEI. CDR3 amino acids: CASCPVARTSSYNSPLHF. DNA of the CDR3: TGTGCCAGCTGCCCAGTGGCTCGGACAAGCTCCTATAATTCACCCCTCCACTTT.

The chain joins TRBV7-2 to TRBJ1-1, with D maybe TRBD1 (5 bases). Trimming left V 2 bases short and J 4 bases short, with 14 bases between. This CDR3 has 15 residues. Germline assignment: CDR1 SGHTA and CDR2 FQGNSA. CDR3 sequence: CASSLSSGLTTEAFF. The CDR3 DNA is TGTGCCAGCAGCTTATCTTCAGGGCTCACCACTGAAGCTTTCTTT.

The V call is TRBV28, the J call TRBJ1-5, with D unclear. The germline V gene has CDR1 MDHEN and CDR2 SYDVKM. Deletions cut 8 bases from V and 0 bases from J, with 11 bases between. CDR3 size: 14 residues. The CDR3 protein is CASRTVYSNQPQHF. CDR3 DNA sequence: TGTGCCAGCCGGACGGTCTATAGCAATCAGCCCCAGCATTTT.